This T cell receptor beta chain comes out of a study of blood T cell repertoires in COVID-19. Clones were sequenced by immunoSEQ multiplex PCR, and TCRdb holds only the in-frame ones, with some missing. The sample has around 300,000 clones; 89% are singletons. V lost 0 bases to trimming and J lost 5 bases, with 13 bases between them. CDR3 size: 15 residues. Germline V lookup: CDR1 KGHSH, CDR2 LQKENI. The TCR sequence derives from a woman aged 40 to 50 who had recovered from COVID-19. The sequenced sample consisted of peripheral blood. This rearrangement joins TRBV18 to TRBJ2-5; D not resolved. In DNA, the CDR3 is TGTGCCAGCTCACCACCGACTGTCTCCGGGGAGACCCAGTACTTC. This sequence encodes CASSPPTVSGETQYF.